What follows are 11 T cell receptor beta chains derived from one specimen sequenced in a study of T cells in Graves' hyperthyroidism and ophthalmopathy. What was amplified from RNA transcripts were TCR beta CDR3 regions. An initial round of RT-PCR targeting the TCR CDR3 relied on the HTBI primer set. Each CDR3 protein is one row after TCRdb ran MiXCR on the multiplex PCR reads. The repertoire holds 250,000 or so distinct CDR3 sequences, with roughly 15% as singletons. The sample consisted of blood. Receptors originate from a woman aged 45-65 years with Graves' hyperthyroidism that later progressed to Graves' ophthalmopathy.

This clonotype was seen at least ten times. As DNA, the CDR3 is TGTGCTAGTGGTTTGGCTCGTACCGGGACAGGGTGTTGGGAGACCCAGTACTTC. Its protein product is CASGLARTGTGCWETQYF. The V and J genes are TRBV12-5 and TRBJ2-5; TRBD1 matches at 9 bases. J gave up 5 bases and V 1 base, and 14 bases lay outside the gene matches. The CDR3 loop spans 18 amino acids. Germline V lookup: CDR1 LGHNT, CDR2 FRNRAP.

This clonotype was counted many times. The V gene is TRBV12-3 or TRBV12-4, the J gene TRBJ1-5; D call uncertain. This CDR3 has 14 residues. Trimming shortened V by 6 bases and J by 2 bases, and 11 bases separated the two germline ends. In DNA form, the CDR3 reads TGTGCCAGCAGGCTGCTAAGCGGCAATCAGCCCCAGCATTTT. Translated, it gives CASRLLSGNQPQHF.

This clonotype showed up just a few times. This chain uses TRBV5-6 with TRBJ1-2; a possible D gene is TRBD1 (5 bases). From germline, CDR1 is SGHDT and CDR2 YYEEEE. This CDR3 has 12 amino acids. Trimming cost V 1 base and J 8 bases, with 9 bases left between them. CDR3 sequence (DNA): TGTGCCAGCAGCTTGCGGGACGAGGGCTACACCTTC. Its protein product is CASSLRDEGYTF.

This chain links TRBV5-6 with TRBJ1-1; unclear D gene. This CDR3 contains 16 residues. Germline-derived CDR1 and CDR2 are SGHDT and YYEEEE. V lost 0 bases to trimming and J lost 3 bases, with 15 bases between them. CDR3 residues: CASSLAVEAAYTEAFF. The DNA of the CDR3 is TGTGCCAGCAGCTTGGCCGTGGAGGCAGCCTACACTGAAGCTTTCTTT.

In its sample, this clonotype was seen many times. This chain uses TRBV20-1 with TRBJ2-2, with 7 positions matching TRBD2. The junction had 2 bases not matched to a gene; V was cut back by 4 bases and J by 0 bases. The CDR3 consists of 14 residues. Germline-derived CDR1 and CDR2 are DFQATT and SNEGSKA (reference sequence). The CDR3 nucleotides are TGCAGTGCTAAAGGGACTACGAACACCGGGGAGCTGTTTTTT. Its protein is CSAKGTTNTGELFF.

The V call is TRBV20-1, the J call TRBJ1-5; perhaps TRBD1 as D (5 bases). The V gene lost 7 bases and the J gene lost 1 base, with 8 bases spanning the gap. Looked up from germline, CDR1 is DFQATT and CDR2 is SNEGSKA (reference sequence). This CDR3 comprises 12 residues. The CDR3 region has the DNA TGCAGTGTGGGGCAGAGCAATCAGCCCCAGCATTTT. Translating gives CSVGQSNQPQHF.

The J gene is TRBJ1-6, the V gene TRBV5-1; D call uncertain. The length of the CDR3 is 14 residues. Between the trimmed V and J ends, which lost 0 bases and 5 bases, there was a span of 6 bases. Germline V gives CDR1 SGHRS, CDR2 YFSETQ. The DNA of the CDR3 is TGCGCCAGCAGCTTGGGATTCAATAATTCACCCCTCCACTTT. Translation: CASSLGFNNSPLHF.

This chain links TRBV19 with TRBJ2-1; D is unclear. The CDR3 spans 15 residues. V lost 8 bases and J lost 1, with 15 bases in between. Germline assignment: CDR1 LNHDA and CDR2 SQIVND (reference sequence). The CDR3 sequence is CASLFRTESYNEQFF. As DNA, the CDR3 is TGTGCCAGTCTCTTCCGGACGGAGTCCTACAATGAGCAGTTCTTC.

This clonotype was seen ten or more times. This sequence joins TRBV7-3 and TRBJ1-1, with D unresolved. Germline V gene lookup returns CDR1 SGHTA and CDR2 FQGTGA. The V gene lost 3 bases and the J gene lost 0 bases, with 8 bases spanning the gap. The CDR3 sequence is 14 residues long. The CDR3: CASSLGMMNTEAFF. The CDR3, as DNA: TGTGCCAGCAGCTTGGGGATGATGAACACTGAAGCTTTCTTT.

This clonotype appeared many times. The chain is built from TRBV3-1 and TRBJ2-5, with D tentatively TRBD2 (5 bases). The CDR3 loop spans 15 amino acids. Trimming took off 2 bases at V and 2 bases at J, with 12 bases between the two ends. Germline V gives CDR1 LGHDT, CDR2 YNNKEL (reference sequence). The CDR3 sequence: CASSQNLGRQETQYF. The CDR3 coding sequence is TGTGCCAGCAGCCAAAATCTGGGGAGACAAGAGACCCAGTACTTC.

This clonotype was recorded at least ten times. The V and J genes are TRBV18 and TRBJ2-7, with D possibly called TRBD1 or TRBD2 (6 bases each). Germline lookup yields CDR1 KGHSH and CDR2 LQKENI. There are 17 residues in the CDR3. V lost 1 base to trimming and J lost 0 bases, with 16 bases between them. Here the CDR3 reads CASSPRGGGGISYEQYF. Here the CDR3 DNA reads TGTGCCAGCTCACCACGGGGTGGAGGGGGAATCTCCTACGAGCAGTACTTC.